This TCR beta chain was captured by sequencing in a study of blood T cell repertoires in COVID-19. V was pared by 1 base and J by 6 bases, with 15 bases between. From germline, CDR1 is SEHNR and CDR2 FQNEAQ (reference sequence). This CDR3 region has 16 residues. Data came from immunoSEQ multiplex PCR; TCRdb stores just in-frame clones and leaves some out. The sample includes roughly 100,000 clones, 79% of them seen just once. The specimen was peripheral blood. The genes are TRBV7-9 and TRBJ1-4; perhaps TRBD1 as D (5 bases). The origin of this receptor is a woman over 75 with active or convalescent COVID-19. The CDR3 DNA reads TGTGCCAGCAGCTTAGGGTGGGGCCGAGGCCATGAAAAACTGTTTTTT. This sequence encodes CASSLGWGRGHEKLFF.